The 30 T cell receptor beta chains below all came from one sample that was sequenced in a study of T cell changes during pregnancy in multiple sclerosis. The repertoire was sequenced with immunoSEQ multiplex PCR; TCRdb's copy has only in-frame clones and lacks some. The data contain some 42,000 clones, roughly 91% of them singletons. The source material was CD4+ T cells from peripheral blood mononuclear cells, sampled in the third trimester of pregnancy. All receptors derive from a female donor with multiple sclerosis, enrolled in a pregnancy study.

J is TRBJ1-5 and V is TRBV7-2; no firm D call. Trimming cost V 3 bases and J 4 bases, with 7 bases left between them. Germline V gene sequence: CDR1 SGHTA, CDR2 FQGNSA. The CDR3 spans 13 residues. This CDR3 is CASSFERNQPQHF. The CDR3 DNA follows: TGTGCCAGCAGCTTCGAGCGAAATCAGCCCCAGCATTTT.

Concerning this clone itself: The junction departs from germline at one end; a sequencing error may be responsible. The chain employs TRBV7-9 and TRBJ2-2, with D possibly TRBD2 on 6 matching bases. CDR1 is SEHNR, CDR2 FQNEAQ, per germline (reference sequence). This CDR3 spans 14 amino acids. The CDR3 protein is CASNLNSGTGELFF. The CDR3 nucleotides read TGTGCCAGCAACTTAAACAGCGGGACCGGGGAGCTGTTTTTT. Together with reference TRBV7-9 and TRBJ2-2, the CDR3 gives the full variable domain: DTGVSQNPRHKITKRGQNVTFRCDPISEHNRLYWYRQTLGQGPEFLTYFQNEAQLEKSRLLSDRFSAERPKGSFSTLEIQRTEQGDSAMYLCASNLNSGTGELFFGEGSRLTVL.

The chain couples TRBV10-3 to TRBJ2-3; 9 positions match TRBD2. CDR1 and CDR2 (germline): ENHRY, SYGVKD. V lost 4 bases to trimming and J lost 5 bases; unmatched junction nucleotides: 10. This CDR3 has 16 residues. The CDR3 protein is CAISVTGGRAKDTQYF. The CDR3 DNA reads TGTGCCATCAGTGTGACTGGCGGGAGGGCCAAAGATACGCAGTATTTT.

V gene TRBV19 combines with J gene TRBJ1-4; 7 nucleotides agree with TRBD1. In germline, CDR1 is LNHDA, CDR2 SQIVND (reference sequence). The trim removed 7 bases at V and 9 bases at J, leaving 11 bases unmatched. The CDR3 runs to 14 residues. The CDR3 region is CASKLQGGNQKLFF. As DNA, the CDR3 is TGTGCCAGTAAGCTGCAGGGGGGAAACCAAAAACTGTTTTTT. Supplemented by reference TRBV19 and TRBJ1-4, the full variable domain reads DGGITQSPKYLFRKEGQNVTLSCEQNLNHDAMYWYRQDPGQGLRLIYYSQIVNDFQKGDIAEGYSVSREKKESFPLTVTSAQKNPTAFYLCASKLQGGNQKLFFGSGTQLSVL.

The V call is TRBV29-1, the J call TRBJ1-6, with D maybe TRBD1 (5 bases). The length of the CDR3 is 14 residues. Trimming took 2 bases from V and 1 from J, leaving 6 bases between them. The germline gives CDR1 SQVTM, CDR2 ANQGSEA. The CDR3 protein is CSVERGSYNSPLHF. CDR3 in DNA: TGCAGCGTTGAAAGGGGTTCCTATAATTCACCCCTCCACTTT.

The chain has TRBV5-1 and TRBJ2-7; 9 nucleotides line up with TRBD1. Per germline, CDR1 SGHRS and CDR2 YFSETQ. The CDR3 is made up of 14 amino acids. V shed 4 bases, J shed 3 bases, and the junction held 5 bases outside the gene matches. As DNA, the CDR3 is TGCGCCAGCAGCGGCGGACAGGGGCACTACGAGCAGTACTTC. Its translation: CASSGGQGHYEQYF.

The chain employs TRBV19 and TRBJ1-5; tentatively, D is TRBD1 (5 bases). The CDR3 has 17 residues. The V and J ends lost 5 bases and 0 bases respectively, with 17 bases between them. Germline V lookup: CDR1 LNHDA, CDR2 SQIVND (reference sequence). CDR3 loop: CASSVARAANSNQPQHF. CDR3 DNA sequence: TGTGCCAGTAGTGTGGCCAGGGCCGCAAATAGCAATCAGCCCCAGCATTTT.

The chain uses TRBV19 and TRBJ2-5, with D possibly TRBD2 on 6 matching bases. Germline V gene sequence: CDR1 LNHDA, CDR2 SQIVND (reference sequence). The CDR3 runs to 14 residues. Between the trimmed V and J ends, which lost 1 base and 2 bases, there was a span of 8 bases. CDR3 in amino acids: CASSIGGVQETQYF. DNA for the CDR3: TGTGCCAGTAGTATAGGGGGGGTACAAGAGACCCAGTACTTC.

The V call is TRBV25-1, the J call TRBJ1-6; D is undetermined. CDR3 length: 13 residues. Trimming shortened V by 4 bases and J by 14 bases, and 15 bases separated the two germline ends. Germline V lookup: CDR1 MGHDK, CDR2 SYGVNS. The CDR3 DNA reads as TGTGCCAGCAGTGCCCTCAGCCCCAGGACCCTCCACTTT. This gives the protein CASSALSPRTLHF.

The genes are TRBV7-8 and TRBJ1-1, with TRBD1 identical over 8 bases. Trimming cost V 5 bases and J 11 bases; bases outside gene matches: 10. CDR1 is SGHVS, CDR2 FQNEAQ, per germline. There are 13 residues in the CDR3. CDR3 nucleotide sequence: TGTGCCAGCAGCCCGCAGGGGGCTTTGGGGGCTTTCTTT. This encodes CASSPQGALGAFF.

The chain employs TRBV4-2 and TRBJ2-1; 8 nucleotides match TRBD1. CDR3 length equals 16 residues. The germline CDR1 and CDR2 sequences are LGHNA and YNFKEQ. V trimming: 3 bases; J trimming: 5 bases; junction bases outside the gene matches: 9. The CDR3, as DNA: TGTGCCAGCAGCCACCTAGACAGGGGCGGTGACAATGAGCAGTTCTTC. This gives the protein CASSHLDRGGDNEQFF.

The CDR3 DNA sequence: TGTGCCAGCAGCTTGGGACAGGGATCAGAAAAACTGTTTTTT. The encoded protein is CASSLGQGSEKLFF. This chain joins TRBV6-1 and TRBJ1-4; 9 bases agree with TRBD1. The length of the CDR3 is 14 residues. Trimming removed 6 bases from V and 8 bases from J; junction bases left unmatched: 7. Germline values: CDR1 MNHNS, CDR2 SASEGT.

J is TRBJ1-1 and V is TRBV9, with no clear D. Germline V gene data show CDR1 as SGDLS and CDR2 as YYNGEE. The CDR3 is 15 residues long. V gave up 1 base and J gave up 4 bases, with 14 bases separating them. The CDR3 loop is CASSVIDQVGTEAFF. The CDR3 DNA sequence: TGTGCCAGCAGCGTAATTGATCAGGTGGGCACTGAAGCTTTCTTT.

The CDR3 reads CASSFPDRLNTEAFF. The CDR3, as DNA: TGTGCCAGCAGCTTCCCGGACAGACTGAACACTGAAGCTTTCTTT. The rearrangement uses TRBV7-2 and TRBJ1-1; a weak D match, TRBD1 (6 bases). The CDR3 runs to 15 residues. Germline CDR1 SGHTA, CDR2 FQGNSA. Deletions cut 3 bases from V and 0 bases from J, with 11 bases between.

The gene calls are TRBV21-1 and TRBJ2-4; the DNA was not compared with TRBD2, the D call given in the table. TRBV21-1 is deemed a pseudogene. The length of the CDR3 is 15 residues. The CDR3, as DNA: TGTGCCAGCAGCAAGAGAGGGGAGGGCAAAAACATTCAGTACTTC. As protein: CASSKRGEGKNIQYF.

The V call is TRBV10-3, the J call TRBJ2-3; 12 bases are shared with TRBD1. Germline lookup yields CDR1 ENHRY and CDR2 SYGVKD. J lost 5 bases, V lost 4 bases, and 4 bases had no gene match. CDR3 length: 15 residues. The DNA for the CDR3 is TGTGCCATCAGTGGGGACAGGGGGCAAGGAGATACGCAGTATTTT. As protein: CAISGDRGQGDTQYF.

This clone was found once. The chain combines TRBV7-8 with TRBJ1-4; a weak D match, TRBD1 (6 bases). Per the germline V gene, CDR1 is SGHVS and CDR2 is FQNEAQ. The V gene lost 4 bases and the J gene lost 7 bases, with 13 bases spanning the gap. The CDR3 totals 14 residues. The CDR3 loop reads CASSSRGAGEKLFF. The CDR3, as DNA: TGTGCCAGCAGCTCCCGGGGGGCTGGTGAAAAACTGTTTTTT.

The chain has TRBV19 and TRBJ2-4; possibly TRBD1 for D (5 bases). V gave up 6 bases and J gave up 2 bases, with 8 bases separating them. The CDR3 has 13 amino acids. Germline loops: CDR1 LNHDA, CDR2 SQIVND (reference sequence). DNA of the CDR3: TGTGCCAGTAGGGACATATCCAAAAACATTCAGTACTTC. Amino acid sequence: CASRDISKNIQYF.

In DNA form, the CDR3 reads TGTGCCAGCAGTTCTAGACTAAGGGACTACAATGAGCAGTTCTTC. It yields the protein CASSSRLRDYNEQFF. V gene TRBV7-2 combines with J gene TRBJ2-1; D possibly corresponds to TRBD2 (5 bases). Germline V gene data show CDR1 as SGHTA and CDR2 as FQGNSA. The germline V and J ends were trimmed by 6 bases and 3 bases, with 15 bases remaining between them. This CDR3 region has 15 residues.

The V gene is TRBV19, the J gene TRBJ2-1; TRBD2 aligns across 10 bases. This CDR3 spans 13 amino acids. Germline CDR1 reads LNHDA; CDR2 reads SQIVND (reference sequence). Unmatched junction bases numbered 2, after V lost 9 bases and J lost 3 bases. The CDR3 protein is CASGLAVYNEQFF. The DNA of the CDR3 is TGTGCCAGCGGACTAGCGGTCTACAATGAGCAGTTCTTC.

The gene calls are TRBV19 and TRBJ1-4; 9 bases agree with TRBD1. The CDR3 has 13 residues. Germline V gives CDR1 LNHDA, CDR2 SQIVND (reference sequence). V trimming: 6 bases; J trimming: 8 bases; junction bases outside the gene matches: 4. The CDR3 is CASRGTGTEKLFF. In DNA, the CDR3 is TGTGCCAGTAGAGGGACAGGGACAGAAAAACTGTTTTTT.

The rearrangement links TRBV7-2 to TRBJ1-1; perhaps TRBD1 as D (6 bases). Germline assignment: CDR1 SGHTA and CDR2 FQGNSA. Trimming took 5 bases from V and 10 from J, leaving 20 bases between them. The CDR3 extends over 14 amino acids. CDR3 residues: CASSLDNREFRAFF. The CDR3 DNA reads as TGTGCCAGCAGCCTAGACAACAGGGAATTTCGAGCTTTCTTT. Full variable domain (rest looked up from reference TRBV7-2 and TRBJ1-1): GAGVSQSPSNKVTEKGKDVELRCDPISGHTALYWYRQSLGQGLEFLIYFQGNSAPDKSGLPSDRFSAERTGGSVSTLTIQRTQQEDSAVYLCASSLDNREFRAFFGQGTRLTVV.

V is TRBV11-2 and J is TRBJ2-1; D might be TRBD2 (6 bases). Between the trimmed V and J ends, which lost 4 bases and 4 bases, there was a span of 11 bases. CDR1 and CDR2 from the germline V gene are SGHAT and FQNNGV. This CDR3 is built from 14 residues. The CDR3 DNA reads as TGTGCCAGCAGCTCGGGGACTCTTTACAATGAGCAGTTCTTC. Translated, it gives CASSSGTLYNEQFF.

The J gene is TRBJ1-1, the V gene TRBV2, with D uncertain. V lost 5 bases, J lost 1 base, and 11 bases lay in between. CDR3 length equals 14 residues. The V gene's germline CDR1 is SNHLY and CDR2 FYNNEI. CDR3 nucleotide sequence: TGTGCCAGCAGTACGGACGGGAAGAACACTGAAGCTTTCTTT. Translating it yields CASSTDGKNTEAFF.

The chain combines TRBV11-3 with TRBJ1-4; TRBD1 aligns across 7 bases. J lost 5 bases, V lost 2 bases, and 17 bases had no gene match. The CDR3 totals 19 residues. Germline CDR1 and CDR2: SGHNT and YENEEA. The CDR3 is CASSLNTGTATGKNEKLFF. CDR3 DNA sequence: TGTGCCAGCAGCTTAAACACCGGGACAGCAACGGGAAAAAATGAAAAACTGTTTTTT.

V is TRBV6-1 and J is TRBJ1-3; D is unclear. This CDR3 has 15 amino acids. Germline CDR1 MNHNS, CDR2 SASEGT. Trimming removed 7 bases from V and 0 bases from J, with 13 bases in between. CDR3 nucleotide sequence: TGTGCCAGCATCGTTCGTCCTAACTCTGGAAACACCATATATTTT. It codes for CASIVRPNSGNTIYF.

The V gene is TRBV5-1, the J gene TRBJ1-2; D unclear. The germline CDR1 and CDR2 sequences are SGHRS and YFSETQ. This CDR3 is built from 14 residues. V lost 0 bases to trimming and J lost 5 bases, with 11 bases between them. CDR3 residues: CASSLAGALYGYTF. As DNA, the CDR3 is TGCGCCAGCAGCTTGGCCGGTGCCCTTTATGGCTACACCTTC. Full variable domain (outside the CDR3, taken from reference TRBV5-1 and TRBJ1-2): KAGVTQTPRYLIKTRGQQVTLSCSPISGHRSVSWYQQTPGQGLQFLFEYFSETQRNKGNFPGRFSGRQFSNSRSEMNVSTLELGDSALYLCASSLAGALYGYTFGSGTRLTVV.

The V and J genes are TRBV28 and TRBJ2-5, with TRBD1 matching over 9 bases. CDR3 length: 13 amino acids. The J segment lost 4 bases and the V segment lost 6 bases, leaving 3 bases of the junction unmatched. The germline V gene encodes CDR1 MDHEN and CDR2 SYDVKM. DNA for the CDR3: TGTGCCAGCAGCAGACAGGGGGGAGAGACCCAGTACTTC. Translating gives CASSRQGGETQYF.

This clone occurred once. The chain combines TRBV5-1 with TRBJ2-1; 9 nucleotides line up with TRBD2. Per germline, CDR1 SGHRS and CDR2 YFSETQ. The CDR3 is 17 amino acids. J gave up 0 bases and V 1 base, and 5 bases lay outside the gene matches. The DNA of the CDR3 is TGCGCCAGCAGCTTGTCCCTAGCGGGACTCTCCTACAATGAGCAGTTCTTC. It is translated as CASSLSLAGLSYNEQFF.

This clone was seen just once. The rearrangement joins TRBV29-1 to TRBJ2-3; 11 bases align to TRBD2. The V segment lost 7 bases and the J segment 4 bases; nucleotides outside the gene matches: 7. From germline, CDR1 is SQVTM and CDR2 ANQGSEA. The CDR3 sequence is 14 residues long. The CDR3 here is CSGCSGRGPDTQYF. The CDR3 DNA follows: TGCAGCGGGTGTAGCGGGAGGGGCCCAGATACGCAGTATTTT.